The entry below describes one TCR beta chain. This clonotype is large (0.1 to 1%) in its sample. No much larger clone exists at a distance of one base, and base qualities are not known. This specimen comes from a study (dated by TCRdb to about 2017). At the level of the whole study: Duodenal biopsy samples, 6 to 12 in number, were provided by patients along with blood volumes of up to about 100 ml. Cells from most subjects were stained with pooled PE-conjugated tetramers presenting the glia-alpha1a, -alpha2, -omega1 and -omega2 epitopes. PBMCs were gated as tetramer-binding CD4+ effector-memory gut-homing cells defined as CD3+, CD11c-, CD14-, CD15-, CD19-, CD56-, CD45RA-, CD62L- and integrin beta7+. The study tracked gluten-specific CD4+ T cell receptor repertoires in celiac disease across blood and gut, disease stages, and intervals of weeks to decades. In total, the study looked at blood and gut biopsy samples from roughly 22 celiac disease patients. Patients with historic T cell material from decades earlier were invited to donate new blood and biopsy samples for long-term comparison. General study outcomes and caveats: The conclusions depend on the specificity of the tetramers, and in earlier work about 80% of tetramer-sorted clones showed antigen-specific proliferation. Clonotypes specific for gluten lasted for decades, and samples taken about 15 to 30 years apart shared up to roughly 53% overlap. Sharing across patients was observed for about 1% of TCR-beta sequences and around 0.2% of paired TCR-alpha/beta clonotypes, and cross-contamination was concluded by the authors not to be an issue. Of the 1,900 or so TCRs taken from 15 to 20 patients, roughly 9.3% of the TCR-alpha, TCR-beta or paired amino acid sequences were public. Because of sampling limits, a maximum clonotype overlap of only 50% to 60% was obtained between two independent sequencing runs of the same sample.

Reading from cysteine to phenylalanine, the CDR3 counts 14 amino acids. Only the CDR3 portion is preserved as DNA: 42 bases, with reading frame beginning at the first base. CDR1 and CDR2 were assigned from the germline V gene (reference sequence) as LNHDA and SQIVND. V is reduced by 4 bases and J by 2 bases, leaving a spacing of 10 bases between them. When samples held relatively high numbers of tetramer-positive T cells, bulk-cell sorting was done alongside single-cell sorting. HLA-DQ:gluten tetramers were used to isolate gluten-specific T cells, and the rearranged TCR-alpha and TCR-beta genes of those cells were then analyzed by high-throughput sequencing. PBMCs were isolated by Ficoll density gradient centrifugation and were cryopreserved prior to staining. A BD Aria II cell sorter was used for all sorting, and FlowJo was used to analyze the flow data. The library relied on 5' RACE. A modified SMART protocol was used to prepare bulk TCR libraries. Bulk TCR libraries were sequenced with paired-end 300 bp reads on Illumina MiSeq; single-cell libraries used paired-end 250 bp MiSeq. In the source study's methods: Reads were preprocessed using selected pRESTO steps, and V, D, J genes and CDR3 junctions were assigned using IMGT/HighV-QUEST. Bulk sequences were retained only when found in at least two replicas with cumulative read counts of 10 or more. For samples with more than 20 cells, repertoire diversity was measured using a sample-corrected Shannon entropy estimator. TCRdb itself trimmed the public reads at Q25 with fastp, ran MiXCR and retained productive beta chains. Rows are combined by CDR3 protein, so each entry shows the most common genes and DNA. The V and J calls and clone size are TCRdb's, not the authors'. The sample includes over a hundred distinct CDR3 sequences, with roughly 10% observed a single time. The biggest ten clones account for approximately 35% of the sample.

The sequence derives from a female donor with celiac disease. The starting material was gluten tetramer+ CD4+ T cells from blood, obtained while untreated, on a gluten-free diet, or during gluten challenge (not recorded which). Explained via the paper, the cell subset or site label denotes: CD4+ T cells binding HLA-DQ:gluten tetramers. Rearrangement joined TRBV19 to TRBJ2-3; TRBD1 is perhaps the D gene, given 6 matching bases. For the CDR3, the sequence is CASSSSGHTDTQYF. In nucleotides, the sequence is TGTGCCAGTAGTAGCTCGGGACACACAGATACGCAGTATTTT.